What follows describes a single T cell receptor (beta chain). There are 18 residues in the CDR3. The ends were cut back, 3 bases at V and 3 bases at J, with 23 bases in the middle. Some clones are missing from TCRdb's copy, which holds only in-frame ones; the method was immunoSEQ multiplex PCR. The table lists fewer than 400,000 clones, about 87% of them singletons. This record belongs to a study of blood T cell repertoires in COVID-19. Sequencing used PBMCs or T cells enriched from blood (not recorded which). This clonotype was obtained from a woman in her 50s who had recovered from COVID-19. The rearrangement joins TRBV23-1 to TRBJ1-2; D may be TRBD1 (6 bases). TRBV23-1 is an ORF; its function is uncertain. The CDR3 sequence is CASSHLGPPRGKDYGYTF. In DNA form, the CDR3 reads TGCGCCAGCAGTCACCTTGGGCCCCCTAGGGGGAAAGACTATGGCTACACCTTC.